The source of this T cell receptor beta chain is a study of blood T cell repertoires in COVID-19. CDR3 length equals 13 residues. Germline CDR1 reads SGHDN; CDR2 reads FVKESK. Trimming pared 7 bases from V and 3 bases from J, leaving 12 bases between. This table comes from immunoSEQ multiplex PCR, and its TCRdb copy is limited to in-frame clones, with some not included. The sample has about 130,000 clones, around three quarters seen once; the top ten hold 30% to 45%. The origin of this receptor is a middle-aged man with active or convalescent COVID-19. The sample comprised peripheral blood. The chain joins TRBV14 to TRBJ1-2; D is perhaps TRBD1 (6 bases). The CDR3, as DNA: TGTGCCAGCACCCCCCACAGGGACTATGGCTACACCTTC. This sequence encodes CASTPHRDYGYTF.